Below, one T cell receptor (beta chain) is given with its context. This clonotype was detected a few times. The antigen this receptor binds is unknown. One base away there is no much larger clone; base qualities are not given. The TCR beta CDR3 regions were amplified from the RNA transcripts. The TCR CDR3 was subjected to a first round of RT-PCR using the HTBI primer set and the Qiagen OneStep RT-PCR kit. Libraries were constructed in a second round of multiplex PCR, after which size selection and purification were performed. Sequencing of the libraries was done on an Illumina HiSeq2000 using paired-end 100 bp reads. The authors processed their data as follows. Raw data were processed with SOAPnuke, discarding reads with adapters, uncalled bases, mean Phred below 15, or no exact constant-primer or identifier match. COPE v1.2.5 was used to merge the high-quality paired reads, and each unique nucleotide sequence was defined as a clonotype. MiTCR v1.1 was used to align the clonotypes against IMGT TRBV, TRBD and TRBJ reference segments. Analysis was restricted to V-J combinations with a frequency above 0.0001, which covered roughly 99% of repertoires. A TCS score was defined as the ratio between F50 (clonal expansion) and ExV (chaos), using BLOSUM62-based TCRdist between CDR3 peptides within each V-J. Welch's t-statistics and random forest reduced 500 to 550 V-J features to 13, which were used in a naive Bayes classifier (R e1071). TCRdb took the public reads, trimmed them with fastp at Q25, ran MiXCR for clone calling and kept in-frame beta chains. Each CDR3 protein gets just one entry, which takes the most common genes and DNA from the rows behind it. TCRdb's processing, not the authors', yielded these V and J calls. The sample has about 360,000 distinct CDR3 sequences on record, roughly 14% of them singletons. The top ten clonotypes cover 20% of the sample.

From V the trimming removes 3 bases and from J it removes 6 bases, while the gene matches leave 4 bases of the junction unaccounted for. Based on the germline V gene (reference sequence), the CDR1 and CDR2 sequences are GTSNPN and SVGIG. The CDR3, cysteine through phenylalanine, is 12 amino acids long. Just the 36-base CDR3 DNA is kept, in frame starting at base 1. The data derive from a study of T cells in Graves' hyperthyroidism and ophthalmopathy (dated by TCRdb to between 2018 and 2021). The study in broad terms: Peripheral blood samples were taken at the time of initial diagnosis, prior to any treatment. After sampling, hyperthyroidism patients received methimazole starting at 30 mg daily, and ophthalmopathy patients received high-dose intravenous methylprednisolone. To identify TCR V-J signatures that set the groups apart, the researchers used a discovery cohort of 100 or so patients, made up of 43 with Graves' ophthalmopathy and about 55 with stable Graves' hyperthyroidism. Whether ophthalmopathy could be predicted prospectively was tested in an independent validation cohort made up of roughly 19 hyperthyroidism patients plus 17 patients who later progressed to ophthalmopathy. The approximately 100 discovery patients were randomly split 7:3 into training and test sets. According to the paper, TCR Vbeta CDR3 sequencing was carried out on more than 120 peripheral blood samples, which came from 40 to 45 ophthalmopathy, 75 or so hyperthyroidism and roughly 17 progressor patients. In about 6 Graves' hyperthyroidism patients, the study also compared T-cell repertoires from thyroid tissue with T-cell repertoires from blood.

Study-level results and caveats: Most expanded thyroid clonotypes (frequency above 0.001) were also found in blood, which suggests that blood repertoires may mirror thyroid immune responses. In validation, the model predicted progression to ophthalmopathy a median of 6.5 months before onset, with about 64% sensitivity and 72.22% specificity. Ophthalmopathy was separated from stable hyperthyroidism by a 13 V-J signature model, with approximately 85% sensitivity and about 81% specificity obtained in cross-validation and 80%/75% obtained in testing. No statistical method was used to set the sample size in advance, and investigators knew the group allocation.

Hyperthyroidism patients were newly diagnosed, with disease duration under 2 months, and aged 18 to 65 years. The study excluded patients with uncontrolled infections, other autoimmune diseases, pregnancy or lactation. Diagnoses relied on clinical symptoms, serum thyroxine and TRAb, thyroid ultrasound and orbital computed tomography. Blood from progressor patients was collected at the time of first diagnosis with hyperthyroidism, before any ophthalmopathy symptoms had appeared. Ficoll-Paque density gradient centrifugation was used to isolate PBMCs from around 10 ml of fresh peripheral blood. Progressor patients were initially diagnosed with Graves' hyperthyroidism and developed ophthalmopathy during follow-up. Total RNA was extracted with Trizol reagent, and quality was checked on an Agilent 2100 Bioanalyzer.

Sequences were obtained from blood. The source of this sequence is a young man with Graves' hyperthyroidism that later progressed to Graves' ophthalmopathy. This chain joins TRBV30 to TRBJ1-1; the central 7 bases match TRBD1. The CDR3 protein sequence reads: CAWRAGTAEAFF. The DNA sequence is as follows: TGTGCCTGGAGGGCCGGGACAGCTGAAGCTTTCTTT. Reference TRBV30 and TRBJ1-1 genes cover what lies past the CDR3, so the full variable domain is SQTIHQWPATLVQPVGSPLSLECTVEGTSNPNLYWYRQAAGRGLQLLFYSVGIGQISSEVPQNLSASRPQDRQFILSSKKLLLSDSGFYLCAWRAGTAEAFFGQGTRLTVV.